This entry lists 17 T cell receptor beta chains sequenced from one sample in a study of control samples from healthy donors and cancer patients (dated by TCRdb to 2019 to 2021). Receptor amplification or capture employed the immunoSEQ multiplex PCR assay. TCRdb's version of the immuneACCESS table is confined to in-frame rearrangements and falls short of the full clone set. An unresolved V gene accounts for under half of the shortfall where checked; the remainder is of unknown origin. This sample gives about 94,000 clones in total; about nine tenths of them show up just once. The ten largest make up less than 4.5% of the sample. The sequencing sample was made of blood. Receptors originate from a young woman in good health.

In this sample, this clone turned up a few times. The chain recombines TRBV27 with TRBJ2-6; D ambiguous. V was shortened by 7 bases and J by 0 bases, with 7 bases between the two germline ends. There are 14 residues in the CDR3. Germline CDR1 reads MNHEY; CDR2 reads SMNVEV (reference sequence). The CDR3 nucleotides read TGTGCCAGCACCCTAACCTCTGGGGCCAACGTCCTGACTTTC. Translated: CASTLTSGANVLTF.

The chain employs TRBV7-3 and TRBJ1-2; 10 bases map to TRBD1. Looked up from germline, CDR1 is SGHTA and CDR2 is FQGTGA. The CDR3 extends over 13 amino acids. Germline trimming cut 5 bases from V and 8 bases from J; bases unmatched to any gene: 5. Here the CDR3 reads CASSATGGMGYTF. Here the CDR3 DNA reads TGTGCCAGCAGCGCGACAGGGGGCATGGGCTACACCTTC.

The chain links TRBV19 to TRBJ1-4; 9 bases align to TRBD1. The CDR3 contains 13 residues. V lost 9 bases, J lost 7 bases, and 6 bases stayed unmatched. Germline loops: CDR1 LNHDA, CDR2 SQIVND (reference sequence). CDR3 region: CASRGQGTEKLFF. In DNA form, the CDR3 reads TGTGCCAGCAGAGGACAGGGGACTGAAAAACTGTTTTTT.

This chain's CDR3 is CASSLAGGTHEQYF. For the CDR3, the DNA is TGTGCCAGCAGTCTAGCGGGGGGGACCCACGAGCAGTACTTC. This rearrangement joins TRBV5-4 to TRBJ2-7; 12 nucleotides agree with TRBD2. This CDR3 comprises 14 residues. The ends lost 5 bases at V and 5 bases at J; junction bases unmatched: 5. Germline V gene lookup returns CDR1 SGHNT and CDR2 YYREEE (reference sequence).

CDR3 in amino acids: CASRLHPDSNTEAFF. As DNA, the CDR3 is TGTGCCAGCAGACTACACCCCGACAGCAACACTGAAGCTTTCTTT. The rearrangement joins TRBV6-5 to TRBJ1-1; a weak D match, TRBD1 (5 bases). The CDR3 extends over 15 amino acids. Looked up from germline, CDR1 is MNHEY and CDR2 is SVGAGI. Between the trimmed V and J ends, which lost 6 bases and 2 bases, there was a span of 16 bases.

The rearrangement links TRBV7-7 to TRBJ1-5; 12 nucleotides agree with TRBD1. From germline, CDR1 is SSHAT and CDR2 FNYEAQ (reference sequence). The trim removed 8 bases at V and 7 bases at J, leaving 12 bases unmatched. CDR3 length: 16 residues. The CDR3 protein is CASVNRDRGLGQPQHF. The DNA for the CDR3 is TGTGCCAGCGTCAACCGGGACAGGGGGCTAGGACAGCCCCAGCATTTT. The complete variable domain, with remaining parts taken from reference TRBV7-7 and TRBJ1-5, reads GAGVSQSPRYKVTKRGQDVTLRCDPISSHATLYWYQQALGQGPEFLTYFNYEAQPDKSGLPSDRFSAERPEGSISTLTIQRTEQRDSAMYRCASVNRDRGLGQPQHFGDGTRLSIL.

Only one count was recorded for this clone. This rearrangement joins TRBV7-9 to TRBJ1-1, with a weak D call TRBD1 (5 bases). CDR1 and CDR2 from the germline V gene are SEHNR and FQNEAQ (reference sequence). This CDR3 region has 15 residues. V was clipped by 3 bases and J by 3 bases, with 14 bases between them. The CDR3 here is CASSFPRVQDTEAFF. The CDR3 bases are TGTGCCAGCAGCTTCCCCAGGGTGCAAGACACTGAAGCTTTCTTT.

This chain uses TRBV6-5 with TRBJ2-7, with D tentatively TRBD2 (5 bases). Germline CDR1 MNHEY, CDR2 SVGAGI. V lost 6 bases and J 6 bases, leaving 18 bases between the germline ends. This CDR3 contains 14 residues. CDR3 DNA: TGTGCCAGCAGCCTGTCCCGGGCGGCGGGCGAGCAGTACTTC. Translated, it gives CASSLSRAAGEQYF.

This chain joins TRBV6-5 and TRBJ2-7, with D hard to call. Trimming removed 6 bases at V and 2 bases at J, with 17 bases between. This CDR3 comprises 15 residues. In germline, CDR1 is MNHEY, CDR2 SVGAGI. DNA for the CDR3: TGTGCCAGCAGCCCGTCGTCTCCGTGGCCCTACGAGCAGTACTTC. It is translated as CASSPSSPWPYEQYF.

The chain has TRBV19 and TRBJ2-7; TRBD1 agrees at 8 bases. This CDR3 has 14 amino acids. Losses at the gene ends were 5 bases for V and 1 base for J; bases not matched to a gene: 4. CDR1 is LNHDA and CDR2 is SQIVND in the germline V gene (reference sequence). CDR3 in DNA: TGTGCCAGTAGTCTTGGACAGGGTTCCTACGAGCAGTACTTC. Its translation: CASSLGQGSYEQYF.

This chain connects TRBV5-8 to TRBJ1-2, with D hard to call. The length of the CDR3 is 12 residues. Germline lookup yields CDR1 SGHTS and CDR2 YDEGEE. V was trimmed by 2 bases and J by 4 bases, leaving 6 bases between them. This CDR3 reads CASSFDSYGYTF. CDR3 coding DNA: TGTGCCAGCAGCTTCGATTCCTATGGCTACACCTTC.

This clone came up once. V gene TRBV2 combines with J gene TRBJ2-4, with 7 bases matching TRBD1. V was pared by 3 bases and J by 8 bases, with 10 bases of the junction left unmatched. CDR1 is SNHLY, CDR2 FYNNEI, per germline. CDR3 size: 15 residues. CDR3 residues: CASSEDRPRRDIQYF. Here the CDR3 DNA reads TGTGCCAGCAGTGAGGACAGGCCACGGCGGGACATTCAGTACTTC.

The sample holds a few counts of this clone. V is TRBV6-6 and J is TRBJ2-5, with D unresolved. CDR3 length equals 11 residues. From germline, CDR1 is MNHNY and CDR2 SVGAGI (reference sequence). V was trimmed by 6 bases and J by 4 bases, leaving 6 bases between them. CDR3 nucleotide sequence: TGTGCCAGCAGCCCCGCAGAGACCCAGTACTTC. Translating gives CASSPAETQYF.

The chain carries TRBV29-1 and TRBJ1-4; 10 nucleotides line up with TRBD1. CDR3 length: 13 residues. V was pared by 7 bases and J by 8 bases, with 7 bases of the junction left unmatched. CDR1 and CDR2 (germline): SQVTM, ANQGSEA. The CDR3 nucleotides are TGCAGCGCCTCCGGGACAGGGGTGGAAAAACTGTTTTTT. Translation gives CSASGTGVEKLFF.

There are a few counts of this clone. The V gene is TRBV5-5, the J gene TRBJ1-1; possible D gene TRBD1, 6 bases. The germline CDR1 and CDR2 sequences are SGHKS and YYEKEE (reference sequence). Trimming took 4 bases from V and 2 from J, leaving 12 bases between them. This CDR3 spans 14 amino acids. The CDR3 is CASSPGTSNTEAFF. The DNA for the CDR3 is TGTGCCAGCAGCCCGGGGACATCCAACACTGAAGCTTTCTTT.

This sequence joins TRBV6-2 or TRBV6-3 and TRBJ2-2, with no clear D. The CDR3 has 14 amino acids. Per the germline V gene, CDR1 is MNHEY and CDR2 is SVGEGT. V was trimmed by 2 bases and J by 4 bases, leaving 8 bases between them. In DNA form, the CDR3 reads TGTGCCAGCAGTTACGGGCTGCTCACCGGGGAGCTGTTTTTT. It specifies CASSYGLLTGELFF.

CDR3 protein: CASSVEGVTNEKLFF. The DNA of the CDR3 is TGTGCCAGCAGTGTGGAGGGTGTCACTAATGAAAAACTGTTTTTT. This sequence joins TRBV2 and TRBJ1-4; D unresolved. Trimming cost V 4 bases and J 2 bases, with 11 bases left between them. The CDR3 is 15 residues long. Looked up from germline, CDR1 is SNHLY and CDR2 is FYNNEI.